A selection of T cell receptor beta chains follows, all from one sample in a study of T cells in Graves' hyperthyroidism and ophthalmopathy. TCRdb called the multiplex PCR reads again in MiXCR, with one record for every CDR3 protein. This sample has roughly 580,000 distinct CDR3 sequences, with around 13% found just once. The source material was blood. The receptors stem from a woman in her twenties or thirties with Graves' hyperthyroidism that later progressed to Graves' ophthalmopathy. CDR3s include the opening cysteine and the closing phenylalanine or tryptophan. Each record gives: V gene, D gene, CDR3 length, CDR3 protein. D genes are given only for firm matches.

v_gene: TRBV24-1
d_gene: -
len: 14
CDR3aa: CATSDPGRSTEAFF

v_gene: TRBV7-8
d_gene: TRBD1
len: 16
CDR3aa: CASRPRGDRGADTQYF

v_gene: TRBV4-3
d_gene: TRBD1
len: 16
CDR3aa: CASSQDLNRGSNTIYF

v_gene: TRBV7-2
d_gene: -
len: 14
CDR3aa: CASSLVGFTDTQYF

v_gene: TRBV9
d_gene: -
len: 17
CDR3aa: CASSARGRTSANYGYTF

v_gene: TRBV12-3/TRBV12-4
d_gene: TRBD2
len: 16
CDR3aa: CASSWGGIANTGELFF

v_gene: TRBV5-1
d_gene: TRBD1
len: 16
CDR3aa: CASSFLRDREADTQYF

v_gene: TRBV6-2/TRBV6-3
d_gene: TRBD1
len: 14
CDR3aa: CASRPGTGNTEAVF

v_gene: TRBV9
d_gene: TRBD2
len: 19
CDR3aa: CASSDRLAGGPPNTGELFF

v_gene: TRBV27
d_gene: -
len: 14
CDR3aa: CASSYEGLNTEAFF

v_gene: TRBV9
d_gene: -
len: 15
CDR3aa: CASSVVGTPYNEQFF

v_gene: TRBV5-4
d_gene: TRBD1
len: 15
CDR3aa: CASSPGQGYSFGYTF

v_gene: TRBV29-1
d_gene: -
len: 13
CDR3aa: CSVADPSQNIQYF

v_gene: TRBV7-2
d_gene: TRBD1
len: 15
CDR3aa: CASSFTEGAYTEAFF

v_gene: TRBV30
d_gene: -
len: 13
CDR3aa: CAWGFRGPYEQYF

v_gene: TRBV27
d_gene: TRBD1
len: 15
CDR3aa: CASSSGQGANQPQHF

v_gene: TRBV19
d_gene: -
len: 14
CDR3aa: CASSIRGTGNTIYF

v_gene: TRBV7-8
d_gene: TRBD1
len: 16
CDR3aa: CASSPTGAQVVNEQFF

v_gene: TRBV7-2
d_gene: -
len: 14
CDR3aa: CASSSSRLVKEQFF

v_gene: TRBV28
d_gene: TRBD2
len: 13
CDR3aa: CASKRGGGYEQFF

v_gene: TRBV7-2
d_gene: -
len: 12
CDR3aa: CASSFTGREQFF

v_gene: TRBV7-9
d_gene: -
len: 16
CDR3aa: CASSLLKGVNTGELFF